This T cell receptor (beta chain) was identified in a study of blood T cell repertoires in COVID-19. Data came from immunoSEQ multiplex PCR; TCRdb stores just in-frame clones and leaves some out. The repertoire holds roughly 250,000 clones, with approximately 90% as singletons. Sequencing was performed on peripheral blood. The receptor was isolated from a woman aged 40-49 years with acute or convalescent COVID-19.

The CDR3 sequence is CASSRRHPGWNRGYTF. The DNA for the CDR3 is TGTGCCAGCAGCCGCCGGCACCCAGGGTGGAATCGTGGCTACACCTTC. This chain connects TRBV5-8 to TRBJ1-2; TRBD1 is a possible D gene (5 bases). This CDR3 spans 16 amino acids. Deletions cut 4 bases from V and 7 bases from J, with 23 bases between. Germline lookup yields CDR1 SGHTS and CDR2 YDEGEE. Looking up the rest from reference TRBV5-8 and TRBJ1-2 gives the full variable domain: EAGVTQSPTHLIKTRGQQATLRCSPISGHTSVYWYQQALGLGLQFLLWYDEGEERNRGNFPPRFSGRQFPNYSSELNVNALELEDSALYLCASSRRHPGWNRGYTFGSGTRLTVV.